This TCR beta chain was retrieved from a study of T-cell reconstitution after alpha-beta-depleted transplantation in children (dated by TCRdb to 2016 to 2017). For the study in its entirety: The study quantitatively tracked T-cell immune reconstitution after TCRalphabeta/CD19-depleted allogeneic hematopoietic cell transplantation in children using TCR repertoire profiling.

The sample's treatment or condition label is to be understood as: allogeneic hematopoietic cell transplantation with graft depleted of TCRalphabeta T cells and CD19 B cells. The children who served as transplant recipients had been given grafts of TCRalphabeta/CD19-depleted allogeneic hematopoietic cells. About this clonotype itself: It lacks a known antigen. Base-call qualities are not available, and no considerably larger clone is one nucleotide away.

Broad study findings and their caveats: Apparently early alphabetaT-cell count recovery about two months after transplant reportedly relied on only several hundred rapidly expanded clones derived from non-depleted graft cells. The frequencies of hyperexpanded clones fell over the following months, and after one year, T-cell counts and TCRbeta diversity were mostly attributed to newly produced T cells. In some patients, the high TCRbeta diversity seen at day 60 was put down to recipient T cells and intrathymic progenitors that had survived conditioning.

The CDR3 runs 16 amino acids, cysteine and phenylalanine included. Only CDR3 DNA remains: 48 bases, in frame from the first base. The V end loses 3 bases and the J end loses 7 bases, and a stretch of 21 bases separates them. As encoded in the germline V gene, CDR1 is SQVTM while CDR2 is ANQGSEA. The library was obtained by PCR. The sequencer listed for this sample is Illumina HiSeq 2500. TCR libraries were prepared with molecular barcoding, using unique molecular identifiers to normalize TCRbeta repertoire quantification. The raw public reads went through TCRdb reprocessing: fastp at Q25, MiXCR clone calling, in-frame beta chains kept. Duplicate CDR3 protein sequences are folded into a single record with the most common DNA and genes. In all, the sample holds hundreds of thousands of distinct CDR3 sequences, and roughly 13% of those were seen once. About 2.2% of the sample rests with the top ten.

The specimen comprised PBMCs, mostly from graft donor cells, sampled 360 days after TCRalphabeta/CD19-depleted stem cell transplant. This TCR came from a male patient aged 5 to 17 who had a stem cell transplant for acute myeloid leukemia, so the T cells may come from the graft donor. The chain is assembled from TRBV29-1 and TRBJ2-2, with TRBD1 as a weak D call on 5 bases. The DNA is TGCAGCGTTGAGTTAGGTCGCAGGGTGGTCGGCGGGGAGCTGTTTTTT. Its protein is CSVELGRRVVGGELFF.